The present entry profiles one T cell receptor beta chain with its context. The data belong to a study of blood T cell repertoires in COVID-19. Study-level background: The cDNA or gDNA used as material had been derived from T cells, B-cell-depleted T cells, or PBMCs.

Per the original data handling: Amplification from reference gene primers served as the basis for estimated nucleated cell counts. The method was immunoSEQ multiplex PCR; TCRdb's version includes in-frame clones alone and lacks a portion of them. The V and J calls and the clone size are those of that table, but D and trimming were determined from the DNA. The sample gives some 260,000 clones, roughly 85% of which show up once; roughly 3% is in the top ten. The CDR3 spans 15 residues. The V and J ends lost 2 bases and 10 bases, in that order; junction bases with no gene match: 11. The V gene's germline CDR1 is ENHRY and CDR2 SYGVKD.

The V and J genes are TRBV10-3 and TRBJ1-2; 9 bases fit TRBD1. The sequencing sample was made of peripheral blood. This clonotype originated in a man between 18 and 29 years old with active or convalescent COVID-19. This CDR3 reads CAISEKNATGGYYTF. For the CDR3, the DNA is TGTGCCATCAGTGAGAAAAATGCGACAGGGGGTTACTACACCTTC.